This record concerns one TCR beta chain sequence. This clone was counted only a few times. The antigen it binds to is not known. Base qualities are not provided; no much larger clone lies one nucleotide away. This sample is drawn from a study of beta chain features in type 1 diabetes (dated by TCRdb to the late 2010s). Context from the whole study: No differences in mean age, gender distribution, total cell number or subset yield were found between patients and healthy donors. Whereas all 30 or so donors provided naive and central memory subsets, regulatory and stem cell-like memory subsets were isolated from just 8 patients and roughly 8 healthy donors. The study compared TCRB repertoires of sorted circulating CD4+ T cell subsets between recently diagnosed type 1 diabetes patients and matched healthy donors. A total of around 100 million sorted cells were examined across all samples, and RNA yield correlated strongly with the number of cells per subset.

Each donor gave one peripheral blood draw, averaging approximately 110 mL, which was collected into heparinised tubes. Using a panel that included CD45RO, CCR7, CD25, CD127, CD95 and CD27, naive, central memory, regulatory and stem cell-like memory CD4+ T cells were sorted on a BD FACSAria II. A purity above 98% was achieved for all sorted populations. Right away, PBMCs were isolated by Lymphoprep density gradient centrifugation and were stained directly, with no culture step. So that batch effects would be minimized, each experiment stained and sorted samples in pairs, pairing one healthy donor with one patient. The entire amount of isolated RNA was reverse transcribed using the High Capacity cDNA Reverse Transcription Kit, so the sequenced TCRB transcripts were expressed ones. Naive, central memory and regulatory T cell samples underwent deep immunoSEQ sequencing, averaging around 4 million total reads per sample. Sorted cells were lysed in RLT buffer, and RNA was extracted using DNase-treated RNeasy Micro or Mini kits according to cell number. To prevent cross-contamination, every cell subset was processed on its own, while patient and healthy donor samples were processed together. The immunoSEQ multiplex PCR was used to amplify TCRB sequences from cDNA, yielding 87-bp fragments that span the CDR3 region. The amplicons were sequenced using the Illumina HiSeq platform. Concerning the study's data processing: Synthetic template baselines were used to correct PCR bias computationally, reads within Hamming distance 2 were collapsed, and singletons that could not be merged were discarded. By aligning reads against IMGT, V, D and J genes, CDR3 length, and insertions or deletions at six rearrangement sites were assigned. Within each subset, clonotype counts were normalized to sorted cell number, after which true diversity and Gini coefficients were computed with the tcR R package. The overlap coefficient, calculated on TCRB nucleotide sequences, was used to measure repertoire sharing. Out-of-frame TCRB sequences from naive cells were analyzed as a proxy for the pre-selection repertoire. The source is immuneACCESS, and TCRdb retained only in-frame sequences with V and J called. Part of the clones is not carried over; for the studies checked, unresolved V genes explain less than half of this, and the remainder is unexplained. V, J and clone size are those of that table, while D and trimming were read from the DNA. In this sample the table shows about 620,000 clones, roughly 15% of which occur a single time. The leading ten clones occupy around 0.1% of the sample.

The germline V gene (reference sequence) provides CDR1 GTSNPN and CDR2 SVGIG. The CDR3 spans 13 residues, from the cysteine through the phenylalanine. The only DNA kept is the CDR3, 39 bases in frame from the first base. The germline ends are 15 bases apart after V is trimmed by 4 bases and J by 11 bases. Beyond this particular receptor, the publication reports: PCR might favor shorter templates, but patient and control samples were amplified and corrected together, so any skew would affect both groups equally. Fewer insertions and more nucleotide deletions at VDJ recombination sites were observed in patients with type 1 diabetes, implying thymic rearrangement abnormalities. Type 1 diabetes patients showed a moderate but significant shortening of TCRB CDR3 length in all four CD4+ subsets. HLA sub-analyses involved small numbers of individuals, so any influence of HLA type on TCRB rearrangement remained unresolved. Naive, central memory and regulatory TCRB repertoires appeared more similar among patients than among healthy donors. Sequencing cDNA rather than genomic DNA could over-represent highly expressing activated cells, although activation and CD3 levels did not differ between groups.

This sequence originates from a man between 18 and 29 years old in good health. The sample comprised naive CD4+ T cells from blood. The cell subset or site label, as the study defines it: true naive CD4+ T cells. This chain joins TRBV30 to TRBJ1-6; matching of 6 bases hints at TRBD1 as the D gene. The CDR3 region has the sequence CAWNAGQGTPLHF. The bases read TGTGCCTGGAATGCAGGCCAGGGGACACCCCTCCACTTT.